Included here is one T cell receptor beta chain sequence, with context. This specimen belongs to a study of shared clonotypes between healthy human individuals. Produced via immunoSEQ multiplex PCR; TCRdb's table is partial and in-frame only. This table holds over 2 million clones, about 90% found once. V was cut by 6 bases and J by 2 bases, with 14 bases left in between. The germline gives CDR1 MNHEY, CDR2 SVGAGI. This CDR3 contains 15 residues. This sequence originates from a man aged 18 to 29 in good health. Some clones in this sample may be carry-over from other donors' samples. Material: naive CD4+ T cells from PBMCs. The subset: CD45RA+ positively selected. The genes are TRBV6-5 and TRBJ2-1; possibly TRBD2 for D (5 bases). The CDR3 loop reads CASRLPTGTYNEQFF. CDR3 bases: TGTGCCAGCAGACTCCCGACGGGAACCTACAATGAGCAGTTCTTC.